These 26 T cell receptor beta chains were sequenced from one sample in a study of blood T cell repertoires in COVID-19. Profiled with immunoSEQ multiplex PCR; TCRdb holds only in-frame clones, not every one. Among fewer than 85,000 clones, 80% to 90% were seen once, and the ten largest hold 7% to 10%. Material: peripheral blood. These receptors all stem from a man aged 45-65 years with active COVID-19.

CDR3 in amino acids: CASSERNSPLHF. The CDR3 DNA reads as TGTGCCAGCAGCGAGAGGAATTCACCCCTCCACTTT. This sequence joins TRBV21-1 and TRBJ1-6. TRBV21-1 represents a pseudogene. The CDR3 sequence is 12 residues long.

The chain has TRBV29-1 and TRBJ1-2; a possible D gene is TRBD1 (5 bases). The V end lost 1 base, the J end lost 5 bases, and 8 bases lay between the germline ends. The CDR3 runs 12 residues. Germline values: CDR1 SQVTM, CDR2 ANQGSEA. This CDR3 is CSVEGAGYGYTF. The CDR3 nucleotides are TGCAGCGTTGAAGGGGCAGGGTATGGCTACACCTTC.

The chain joins TRBV4-1 to TRBJ2-1; 8 bases match TRBD2. This CDR3 spans 18 amino acids. Germline values: CDR1 MGHRA, CDR2 YSYEKL. V gave up 6 bases and J gave up 7 bases; unmatched junction bases: 20. CDR3 in DNA: TGCGCCAGCAGGGGGTATAGCGGGACGAATTTAATTATGAATGAGCAGTTCTTC. Residues: CASRGYSGTNLIMNEQFF.

The chain uses TRBV6-6 and TRBJ2-7, with 9 bases lining up with TRBD1. With V trimmed by 4 bases and J by 11 bases, 9 bases remained unmatched. There are 13 residues in the CDR3. CDR1 is MNHNY, CDR2 SVGAGI, per germline (reference sequence). CDR3 amino acids: CASSSGDRVNEYF. CDR3 sequence (DNA): TGTGCCAGCAGTTCCGGGGACAGGGTAAATGAGTACTTC.

This rearrangement joins TRBV28 to TRBJ1-6; maybe TRBD1 (6 bases). Germline V gene data show CDR1 as MDHEN and CDR2 as SYDVKM. Trimming removed 2 bases from V and 0 bases from J, with 14 bases in between. CDR3 length equals 18 residues. The CDR3 loop reads CASSLGGPGVSYNSPLHF. The CDR3 DNA reads TGTGCCAGCAGTTTAGGGGGCCCCGGGGTCTCCTATAATTCACCCCTCCACTTT.

This chain uses TRBV30 with TRBJ2-5; D remains unclear. This CDR3 comprises 11 residues. Trimming removed 1 base from V and 5 bases from J, with 5 bases in between. The V gene's germline CDR1 is GTSNPN and CDR2 SVGIG (reference sequence). In nucleotides, the CDR3 is TGTGCCTGGAGTGCTCTGGAGACCCAGTACTTC. This encodes CAWSALETQYF.

The J gene is TRBJ1-6, the V gene TRBV28; 7 nucleotides agree with TRBD1. The CDR3 is made up of 16 amino acids. CDR1 MDHEN and CDR2 SYDVKM come from the germline V gene. Trimming cost V 5 bases and J 6 bases; bases outside gene matches: 10. The CDR3 coding sequence is TGTGCCAGCAGTCCCATAGAGGGGGCGGGTAATTCACCCCTCCACTTT. As protein: CASSPIEGAGNSPLHF. Full variable domain (rest looked up from reference TRBV28 and TRBJ1-6): DVKVTQSSRYLVKRTGEKVFLECVQDMDHENMFWYRQDPGLGLRLIYFSYDVKMKEKGDIPEGYSVSREKKERFSLILESASTNQTSMYLCASSPIEGAGNSPLHFGNGTRLTVT.

CDR3: CASSPDRGHPYGYTF. The CDR3 DNA reads as TGTGCCAGCAGCCCGGACAGGGGGCATCCCTATGGCTACACCTTC. The rearrangement uses TRBV5-6 and TRBJ1-2, with 11 bases aligning to TRBD1. The CDR3 runs 15 residues. Trimming took 4 bases from V and 4 from J; bases not matched to a gene: 6. Germline values: CDR1 SGHDT, CDR2 YYEEEE.

This chain connects TRBV18 to TRBJ2-7, with 10 bases that match TRBD2. This CDR3 region has 16 residues. Trimming at V came to 3 bases and at J to 3 bases, leaving 8 bases not matched to a gene. Per germline, CDR1 KGHSH and CDR2 LQKENI. The CDR3 nucleotides are TGTGCCAGCTCACCCACGGGAGTAGCGGGAGGCTACGAGCAGTACTTC. It translates to CASSPTGVAGGYEQYF.

This chain links TRBV9 with TRBJ1-6, with D possibly being TRBD1 (5 bases). This CDR3 region has 15 residues. CDR1 and CDR2 from the germline V gene are SGDLS and YYNGEE. Trimming left V 7 bases short and J 6 bases short, with 17 bases between. Written as DNA, the CDR3 is TGTGCCAGCGGCTACGGACAAGGGCCTAATTCACCCCTCCACTTT. Its translation is CASGYGQGPNSPLHF.

The rearrangement uses TRBV13 and TRBJ2-3; TRBD2 might be the D (5 bases). The germline V and J ends were trimmed by 4 bases and 0 bases, with 8 bases remaining between them. The CDR3 is 14 residues long. Germline V gives CDR1 PRHDT, CDR2 FYEKMQ (reference sequence). Written as DNA, the CDR3 is TGTGCCAGCAGCTCTGGACTTAGCACAGATACGCAGTATTTT. The encoded protein is CASSSGLSTDTQYF.

This clone was seen once. J is TRBJ2-4 and V is TRBV5-5, with 8 bases matching TRBD2. The CDR3 loop spans 17 amino acids. The germline gives CDR1 SGHKS, CDR2 YYEKEE (reference sequence). V gave up 5 bases and J gave up 0 bases; unmatched junction bases: 10. CDR3 DNA sequence: TGTGCCAGCAGACCAAACCGGGGGGGTATAGCCAAAAACATTCAGTACTTC. Its translation: CASRPNRGGIAKNIQYF.

The V gene is TRBV5-6, the J gene TRBJ1-1; TRBD1 is a possible D gene (6 bases). V lost 0 bases and J lost 5, with 11 bases in between. Germline V gene lookup returns CDR1 SGHDT and CDR2 YYEEEE. This CDR3 spans 14 amino acids. CDR3 protein: CASSLAGAWTEAFF. The CDR3, as DNA: TGTGCCAGCAGCTTGGCAGGGGCATGGACTGAAGCTTTCTTT.

The rearrangement uses TRBV6-5 and TRBJ2-5; the D gene is possibly TRBD1 (6 bases). The CDR3 has 16 residues. V lost 4 bases and J 4 bases, leaving 19 bases between the germline ends. Per germline, CDR1 MNHEY and CDR2 SVGAGI. CDR3: CASSLEPDSSLETQYF. For the CDR3, the DNA is TGTGCCAGCAGTTTAGAGCCGGACAGTTCGTTAGAGACCCAGTACTTC.

The rearrangement joins TRBV15 to TRBJ2-1; TRBD1 matches at 9 bases. The CDR3 is 16 residues long. The germline V gene has CDR1 LNHNV and CDR2 YYDKDF (reference sequence). After removal of 1 base from V and 4 bases from J, the junction contained 5 bases not matched to a gene. The CDR3 sequence: CATSRVWTGAYNEQFF. CDR3 coding DNA: TGTGCCACCAGCAGAGTATGGACAGGGGCGTACAATGAGCAGTTCTTC.

The chain joins TRBV28 to TRBJ1-2, with TRBD1 matching 9 bases. The CDR3 has 14 residues. In germline, CDR1 is MDHEN, CDR2 SYDVKM. The V and J ends lost 6 bases and 4 bases, in that order; junction bases with no gene match: 6. CDR3: CASRQTGGTYGYTF. The CDR3 DNA sequence: TGTGCCAGCAGGCAAACAGGGGGCACCTATGGCTACACCTTC.

The rearrangement links TRBV5-4 to TRBJ2-7; TRBD1 aligns across 8 bases. The CDR3 has 16 amino acids. V lost 4 bases, J lost 2 bases, and 11 bases stayed unmatched. Per the germline V gene, CDR1 is SGHNT and CDR2 is YYREEE (reference sequence). The CDR3 region is CASSPRGTGLAYEQYF. CDR3 in DNA: TGTGCCAGCAGCCCCAGAGGGACAGGCTTAGCCTACGAGCAGTACTTC.

This clone has just one count. V usage is TRBV27 and J usage is TRBJ1-4, with TRBD1 matching 8 bases. V lost 2 bases, J lost 5 bases, and 7 bases stayed unmatched. This CDR3 spans 16 amino acids. Germline V lookup: CDR1 MNHEY, CDR2 SMNVEV (reference sequence). The CDR3 region is CASSLGNRGLNEKLFF. The CDR3 region has the DNA TGTGCCAGCAGTTTAGGGAACAGGGGGTTGAATGAAAAACTGTTTTTT.

The chain links TRBV18 to TRBJ1-5, with D tentatively TRBD1 (5 bases). CDR1 and CDR2 from the germline V gene are KGHSH and LQKENI. The CDR3 covers 13 residues. V lost 3 bases and J 5 bases, leaving 8 bases between the germline ends. The CDR3 DNA reads as TGTGCCAGCTCACCGGGGCCCGATCAGCCCCAGCATTTT. It codes for CASSPGPDQPQHF.

The gene calls are TRBV5-1 and TRBJ1-1, with 9 bases lining up with TRBD1. The V gene's germline CDR1 is SGHRS and CDR2 YFSETQ. The CDR3 has 14 residues. V was clipped by 3 bases and J by 4 bases; unmatched bases: 4. CDR3 in DNA: TGCGCCAGCAGCTCCGGGACAGGGTCCACTGAAGCTTTCTTT. Translation gives CASSSGTGSTEAFF.

Worth noting for this clone: The junction shows a germline mismatch at one end, possibly a read error. The V and J genes are TRBV7-2 and TRBJ2-5, with 11 positions matching TRBD2. The CDR3 covers 15 residues. Germline loops: CDR1 SGHTA, CDR2 FQGNSA. CDR3 region: CASSLAGGYQETQYF. DNA for the CDR3: TGTGCCAGCAGCCTAGCGGGGGGTTACCAAGAGACCCAGTACTTC.

This clone was seen just once. The chain recombines TRBV6-5 with TRBJ2-1; 8 bases map to TRBD2. The V gene's germline CDR1 is MNHEY and CDR2 SVGAGI. With V trimmed by 7 bases and J by 12 bases, 17 bases remained unmatched. CDR3 length equals 15 residues. The CDR3 protein is CASNPSSGGVYRQFF. The CDR3 DNA sequence: TGTGCCAGCAATCCTTCCAGCGGGGGTGTCTATAGGCAGTTCTTC.

The rearrangement links TRBV4-3 to TRBJ2-1; unclear D gene. V was trimmed by 2 bases and J by 10 bases, leaving 12 bases between them. Germline V gene data show CDR1 as LGHNA and CDR2 as YSLEER. This CDR3 is built from 13 residues. CDR3 sequence (DNA): TGCGCCAGCAGCCAACTCGACTTGGAGGAGCAGTTCTTC. It translates to CASSQLDLEEQFF.

This clone was found a few times. J is TRBJ1-3 and V is TRBV30, with D maybe TRBD1 (5 bases). This CDR3 region has 12 residues. Per germline, CDR1 GTSNPN and CDR2 SVGIG (reference sequence). With 3 bases removed from V and 4 bases from J, the gap between germline ends came to 7 bases. The CDR3 bases are TGTGCCTGGAGAGGGGCGGGAAACACCATATATTTT. Its protein product is CAWRGAGNTIYF.

The sample holds one count of this clone. The CDR3 region has the DNA TGTGCCAGCAGCTCCCAAACAGGGGTGGGCTATGGCTACACCTTC. Its translation: CASSSQTGVGYGYTF. V and J are TRBV7-2 and TRBJ1-2; TRBD1 matches 7 bases. The J segment lost 4 bases and the V segment lost 4 bases, leaving 9 bases of the junction unmatched. The CDR3 extends over 15 amino acids. The germline CDR1 and CDR2 sequences are SGHTA and FQGNSA.

The V and J genes are TRBV24-1 and TRBJ1-1, with D hard to call. The germline V gene encodes CDR1 KGHDR and CDR2 SFDVKD. The V end was cut by 3 bases, the J end by 3 bases, with 7 bases between. CDR3 length equals 13 residues. CDR3 protein: CATSDRRDTEAFF. CDR3 DNA: TGTGCCACCAGTGATCGGCGGGACACTGAAGCTTTCTTT.